This passage covers 26 T cell receptor beta chains from one sample sequenced in a study of T-cell memory formation after mild COVID-19. TCRdb analysed the 5' RACE reads with MiXCR anew, one entry per CDR3 protein. The table shows 580,000 or so distinct CDR3 sequences, with roughly 17% occurring only once. Sequencing was performed on PBMCs or a T cell subset sorted from them (not recorded which). The source of these receptors is an adult woman who had mild COVID-19 (a few samples of this study predate the infection). Cell type and time point are not known.

There are a few counts of this clonotype. V and J are TRBV7-2 and TRBJ1-1; D is uncertain. Per the germline V gene, CDR1 is SGHTA and CDR2 is FQGNSA. Trimming stripped 1 base from V and 5 bases from J, with 8 bases between. The CDR3 is 13 residues long. The CDR3 bases are TGTGCCAGCAGCTTAGTGGGCCTGACTGAAGCTTTCTTT. It encodes CASSLVGLTEAFF.

This clonotype was found a few times. This chain joins TRBV7-9 and TRBJ1-2; 11 bases map to TRBD1. The CDR3 consists of 15 residues. V lost 5 bases to trimming and J lost 5 bases; unmatched junction nucleotides: 7. Per germline, CDR1 SEHNR and CDR2 FQNEAQ (reference sequence). This CDR3 is CASSPWTGGGYGYTF. For the CDR3, the DNA is TGTGCCAGCAGCCCTTGGACAGGGGGCGGGTATGGCTACACCTTC.

This clonotype occurred a few times. J is TRBJ1-1 and V is TRBV7-2, with D unclear. The germline gives CDR1 SGHTA, CDR2 FQGNSA. V lost 4 bases to trimming and J lost 0 bases, with 6 bases between them. CDR3 size: 13 residues. The CDR3 loop is CASSSPMNTEAFF. DNA of the CDR3: TGTGCCAGCAGCTCGCCGATGAACACTGAAGCTTTCTTT.

This clonotype was observed a handful of times. The chain links TRBV20-1 to TRBJ2-7; 9 bases are shared with TRBD1. Germline CDR1 is DFQATT and CDR2 is SNEGSKA (reference sequence). V gave up 4 bases and J gave up 3 bases; unmatched junction bases: 10. The CDR3 extends over 15 amino acids. The chain's CDR3 is CSAIKRDRAYYEQYF. CDR3 DNA sequence: TGCAGTGCTATTAAACGGGACAGGGCCTACTACGAGCAGTACTTC.

The chain links TRBV7-3 to TRBJ1-6, with 7 bases fitting TRBD1. Losses at the gene ends were 5 bases for V and 7 bases for J; bases not matched to a gene: 5. Germline V gene sequence: CDR1 SGHTA, CDR2 FQGTGA. The CDR3 spans 14 residues. CDR3 coding DNA: TGTGCCAGCAGCACCGGGACAGAGAATTCACCCCTCCACTTT. Translating gives CASSTGTENSPLHF.

This chain uses TRBV29-1 with TRBJ1-1; possibly TRBD1 for D (5 bases). There are 13 residues in the CDR3. The germline CDR1 and CDR2 sequences are SQVTM and ANQGSEA. V gave up 6 bases and J gave up 8 bases, with 19 bases separating them. The CDR3 sequence is CSVGGRGVHEAFF. The CDR3 bases are TGCAGCGTGGGCGGACGAGGGGTCCACGAAGCTTTCTTT.

This clonotype was observed a few times. This chain uses TRBV11-2 with TRBJ2-3; 9 nucleotides agree with TRBD2. The V segment lost 5 bases and the J segment 1 base; nucleotides outside the gene matches: 4. The CDR3 spans 15 residues. Per the germline V gene, CDR1 is SGHAT and CDR2 is FQNNGV. The CDR3 bases are TGTGCCAGCAGCACTTGGACTAGCGGCACAGATACGCAGTATTTT. It encodes CASSTWTSGTDTQYF.

V usage is TRBV6-5 and J usage is TRBJ2-7; D perhaps matches TRBD2 (6 bases). The length of the CDR3 is 15 residues. The germline V gene has CDR1 MNHEY and CDR2 SVGAGI. The V end lost 0 bases, the J end lost 5 bases, and 14 bases lay between the germline ends. For the CDR3, the DNA is TGTGCCAGCAGTTACTCATCCAGGGCGGGAAACGAGCAGTACTTC. It translates to CASSYSSRAGNEQYF.

This clonotype was picked up many times. This chain uses TRBV12-3 or TRBV12-4 with TRBJ2-3, with a possible D match to TRBD2 (5 bases). With 2 bases removed from V and 0 bases from J, the gap between germline ends came to 9 bases. This CDR3 is 15 amino acids long. The CDR3 coding sequence is TGTGCCAGCAGTTTAAGCGGAAGAAGCACAGATACGCAGTATTTT. It is translated as CASSLSGRSTDTQYF.

This sequence joins TRBV7-9 and TRBJ2-3; a weak D match, TRBD1 (5 bases). The CDR3 is 14 residues long. The V gene lost 5 bases and the J gene lost 6 bases, with 15 bases spanning the gap. CDR1 and CDR2 (germline): SEHNR, FQNEAQ (reference sequence). CDR3 region: CASSPPAGMDTQYF. The CDR3 DNA is TGTGCCAGCAGCCCCCCGGCAGGGATGGATACGCAGTATTTT.

This chain connects TRBV24-1 to TRBJ2-5, with D perhaps TRBD1 (6 bases). V lost 7 bases to trimming and J lost 5 bases, with 16 bases between them. The V gene's germline CDR1 is KGHDR and CDR2 SFDVKD. The CDR3 runs 14 residues. CDR3 coding DNA: TGTGCCACCAGCGGCCCGGACAGCTGGGAGACCCAGTACTTC. Protein: CATSGPDSWETQYF.

This clonotype was seen more than once but under ten times. This rearrangement joins TRBV9 to TRBJ2-2; no clear D gene. The CDR3 runs 15 residues. The germline CDR1 and CDR2 sequences are SGDLS and YYNGEE. The ends were cut back, 0 bases at V and 1 base at J, with 7 bases in the middle. CDR3 nucleotides: TGTGCCAGCAGCGTAGTGGGGTTGAACACCGGGGAGCTGTTTTTT. This gives the protein CASSVVGLNTGELFF.

This rearrangement joins TRBV7-2 to TRBJ2-7; D assignment may be TRBD1 or TRBD2 (5 bases each). With 5 bases removed from V and 5 bases from J, the gap between germline ends came to 16 bases. The CDR3 runs to 14 residues. In germline, CDR1 is SGHTA, CDR2 FQGNSA. The CDR3 sequence is CASSRRDGINEQYF. The CDR3 nucleotides are TGTGCCAGCAGCCGCCGGGACGGTATAAACGAGCAGTACTTC.

The genes are TRBV24-1 and TRBJ2-1; 8 nucleotides line up with TRBD1. The CDR3 length is 14 residues. CDR1 is KGHDR, CDR2 SFDVKD, per germline. V trimming: 7 bases; J trimming: 5 bases; junction bases outside the gene matches: 6. CDR3: CATRASDRDNEQFF. The CDR3 coding sequence is TGTGCCACCAGAGCCTCGGACAGGGACAATGAGCAGTTCTTC.

This rearrangement joins TRBV7-9 to TRBJ2-3; D remains unclear. The CDR3 is made up of 14 amino acids. Trimming took 2 bases from V and 0 from J, leaving 6 bases between them. Germline V gene lookup returns CDR1 SEHNR and CDR2 FQNEAQ (reference sequence). The CDR3 reads CASSLLLSTDTQYF. CDR3 sequence (DNA): TGTGCCAGCAGCTTATTACTGAGCACAGATACGCAGTATTTT.

CDR3 sequence: CASSLGGQGSHEQYF. The CDR3 DNA is TGTGCCAGCAGCTTGGGTGGACAGGGGTCCCACGAGCAGTACTTC. The chain employs TRBV11-2 and TRBJ2-7; 9 bases match TRBD1. The germline V gene has CDR1 SGHAT and CDR2 FQNNGV. The CDR3 consists of 15 residues. Trimming at V came to 3 bases and at J to 5 bases, leaving 8 bases not matched to a gene.

This clonotype was seen only a few times. The chain is built from TRBV6-5 and TRBJ2-1, with D maybe TRBD2 (5 bases). CDR1 and CDR2 from the germline V gene are MNHEY and SVGAGI. The CDR3 length is 13 residues. Trimming cost V 2 bases and J 13 bases, with 15 bases left between them. Here the CDR3 DNA reads TGTGCCAGCAGTTACGATCCGGGGAAGGTCCAGTTCTTC. It yields the protein CASSYDPGKVQFF.

This clonotype was counted between two and nine times. The rearrangement joins TRBV7-9 to TRBJ1-6, with a tentative D call TRBD1 (5 bases). CDR1 and CDR2 (germline): SEHNR, FQNEAQ (reference sequence). The CDR3 loop spans 14 amino acids. The ends were cut back, 5 bases at V and 2 bases at J, with 7 bases in the middle. Here the CDR3 DNA reads TGTGCCAGCAGCCAGACAGCCTATAATTCACCCCTCCACTTT. Protein product: CASSQTAYNSPLHF.

The V and J genes are TRBV15 and TRBJ2-7; D is possibly TRBD1 (6 bases). V was clipped by 5 bases and J by 2 bases, with 16 bases between them. The CDR3 totals 15 residues. Per the germline V gene, CDR1 is LNHNV and CDR2 is YYDKDF (reference sequence). CDR3 nucleotide sequence: TGTGCCACCAGCGAATACCTTGGACAGACCTACGAGCAGTACTTC. Protein: CATSEYLGQTYEQYF.

The chain employs TRBV7-2 and TRBJ2-2; D unclear. V was shortened by 2 bases and J by 6 bases, with 10 bases between the two germline ends. Germline loops: CDR1 SGHTA, CDR2 FQGNSA. CDR3 length equals 14 residues. The CDR3 sequence: CASSLYGMPGELFF. CDR3 DNA: TGTGCCAGCAGCTTATATGGAATGCCCGGGGAGCTGTTTTTT.

This sequence joins TRBV6-2 or TRBV6-3 and TRBJ1-1; 7 bases line up with TRBD1. With 4 bases clipped from V and 0 bases from J, the junction kept 5 bases outside the gene matches. From germline, CDR1 is MNHEY and CDR2 SVGEGT. This CDR3 has 15 residues. The CDR3 loop is CASSWGTAMNTEAFF. The CDR3 DNA reads as TGTGCCAGCAGTTGGGGGACAGCAATGAACACTGAAGCTTTCTTT.

The gene calls are TRBV7-8 and TRBJ1-1; D perhaps matches TRBD1 (6 bases). V lost 4 bases and J 6 bases, leaving 18 bases between the germline ends. CDR3 length: 15 residues. Germline V gene data show CDR1 as SGHVS and CDR2 as FQNEAQ. CDR3 region: CASSSHPGEQAEAFF. The DNA of the CDR3 is TGTGCCAGCAGCTCTCATCCAGGGGAGCAGGCTGAAGCTTTCTTT.

The table lists this clonotype with a few counts. This chain links TRBV9 with TRBJ2-2; TRBD2 matches at 9 bases. The CDR3 has 17 residues. Germline trimming cut 0 bases from V and 3 bases from J; bases unmatched to any gene: 6. CDR1 and CDR2 from the germline V gene are SGDLS and YYNGEE. The CDR3 loop reads CASSVGASGAHTGELFF. The CDR3 DNA reads as TGTGCCAGCAGCGTAGGCGCTAGCGGGGCGCACACCGGGGAGCTGTTTTTT.

This clonotype has more than one count but fewer than ten. The chain joins TRBV12-3 or TRBV12-4 to TRBJ2-7; D unresolved. The CDR3 extends over 12 amino acids. V was pared by 2 bases and J by 2 bases, with 4 bases between. The CDR3 reads CASSLFAYEQYF. The CDR3 DNA reads TGTGCCAGCAGTTTATTCGCCTACGAGCAGTACTTC.

There are a few counts of this clonotype. The genes are TRBV6-6 and TRBJ2-1, with D perhaps matching TRBD2 (6 bases). V dropped 1 base and J dropped 1 base, with 14 bases sitting between them. CDR3 size: 17 residues. From germline, CDR1 is MNHNY and CDR2 SVGAGI (reference sequence). The CDR3 bases are TGTGCCAGCAGTTACTTAGGTCTGCGGGGTTCCTACAATGAGCAGTTCTTC. It yields the protein CASSYLGLRGSYNEQFF.

The V gene is TRBV7-9, the J gene TRBJ2-7; D ambiguous. The V end was cut by 0 bases, the J end by 5 bases, with 8 bases between. CDR1 is SEHNR, CDR2 FQNEAQ, per germline (reference sequence). The CDR3 runs 13 residues. CDR3 in DNA: TGTGCCAGCAGCTTAGCTCGAGGCGACGAGCAGTACTTC. Translating gives CASSLARGDEQYF.